The clone carrying this T cell receptor beta chain turned up a few times. Its target is not known. Sequencing used immunoSEQ multiplex PCR; TCRdb keeps in-frame clones, though not all of them. The data contain over 45,000 clones, approximately 88% of them singletons. This sample is part of a study of OX40 agonist ivuxolimab in advanced cancers. Whole-study context: Patients were infused with ivuxolimab every 2 weeks at 0.01 to 10 mg/kg.

Germline V gene sequence: CDR1 LNHDA, CDR2 SQIVND (reference sequence). The CDR3 covers 15 residues. V lost 4 bases to trimming and J lost 2 bases, with 9 bases between them. The study, taken as a whole, reports: It was not determined which antigens were specifically recognized by the peripheral T cells that had undergone clonal expansion.

This rearrangement joins TRBV19 to TRBJ1-6, with D perhaps matching TRBD1 (6 bases). This clonotype was obtained from an adult with an advanced solid tumor such as melanoma, head and neck, liver or kidney cancer. This material consisted of CD4+ or CD8+ T cells sorted from blood, taken in a trial of the OX40 agonist ivuxolimab. In nucleotides, the CDR3 is TGTGCCAGTAGTACGACAGGTGCCTATAATTCACCCCTCCACTTT. Translated: CASSTTGAYNSPLHF. The full variable domain, rest sourced from reference TRBV19 and TRBJ1-6, is DGGITQSPKYLFRKEGQNVTLSCEQNLNHDAMYWYRQDPGQGLRLIYYSQIVNDFQKGDIAEGYSVSREKKESFPLTVTSAQKNPTAFYLCASSTTGAYNSPLHFGNGTRLTVT.